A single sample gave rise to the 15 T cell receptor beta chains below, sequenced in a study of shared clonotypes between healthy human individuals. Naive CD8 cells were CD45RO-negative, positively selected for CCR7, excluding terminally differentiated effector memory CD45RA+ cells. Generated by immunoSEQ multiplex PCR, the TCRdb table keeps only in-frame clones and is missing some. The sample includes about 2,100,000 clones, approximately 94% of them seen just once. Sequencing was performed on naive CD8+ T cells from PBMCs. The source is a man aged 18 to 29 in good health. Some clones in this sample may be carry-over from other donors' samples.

The CDR3 region has the DNA TGTGCCAGCAGTTACCCCCTCTCCGGGAAACTGTTTTTT. Its translation is CASSYPLSGKLFF. This chain connects TRBV27 to TRBJ1-4, with D unclear. The CDR3 has 13 residues. V was shortened by 4 bases and J by 11 bases, with 14 bases between the two germline ends. Germline assignment: CDR1 MNHEY and CDR2 SMNVEV (reference sequence).

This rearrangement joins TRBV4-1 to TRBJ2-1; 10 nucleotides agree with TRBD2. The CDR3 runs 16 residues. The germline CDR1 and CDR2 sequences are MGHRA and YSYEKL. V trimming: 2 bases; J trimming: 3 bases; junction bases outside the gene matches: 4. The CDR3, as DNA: TGCGCCAGCAGCCAATACCTAGCGGGAGTCTACAATGAGCAGTTCTTC. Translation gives CASSQYLAGVYNEQFF.

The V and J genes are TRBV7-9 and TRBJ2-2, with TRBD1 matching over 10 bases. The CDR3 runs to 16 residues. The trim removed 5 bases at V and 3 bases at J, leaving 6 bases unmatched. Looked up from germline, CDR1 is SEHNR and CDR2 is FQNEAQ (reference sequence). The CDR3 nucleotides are TGTGCCAGCAGCAATTGGACAGGGGGAGACACCGGGGAGCTGTTTTTT. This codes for CASSNWTGGDTGELFF.

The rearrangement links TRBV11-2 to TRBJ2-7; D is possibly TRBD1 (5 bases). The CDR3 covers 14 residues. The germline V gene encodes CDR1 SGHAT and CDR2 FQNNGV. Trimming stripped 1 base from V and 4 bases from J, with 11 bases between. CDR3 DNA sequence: TGTGCCAGCAGCTTAGCGGCTAGGGGTTACGAGCAGTACTTC. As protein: CASSLAARGYEQYF.

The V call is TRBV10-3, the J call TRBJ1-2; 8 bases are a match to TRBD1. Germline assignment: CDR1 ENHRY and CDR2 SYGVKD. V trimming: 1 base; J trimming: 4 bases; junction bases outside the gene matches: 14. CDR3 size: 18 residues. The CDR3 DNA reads TGTGCCATCAGTGAGTTAGGGGAGAGAACAGGGGGGAGCTATGGCTACACCTTC. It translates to CAISELGERTGGSYGYTF.

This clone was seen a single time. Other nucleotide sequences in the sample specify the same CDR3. The CDR3 loop reads CASSYGGANEQYF. The CDR3 DNA is TGTGCCAGCAGTTACGGGGGTGCGAACGAGCAGTACTTC. V and J are TRBV6-5 and TRBJ2-7; possibly TRBD1 or TRBD2 for D (5 bases each). The CDR3 contains 13 residues. The ends were cut back, 2 bases at V and 5 bases at J, with 10 bases in the middle. The V gene's germline CDR1 is MNHEY and CDR2 SVGAGI.

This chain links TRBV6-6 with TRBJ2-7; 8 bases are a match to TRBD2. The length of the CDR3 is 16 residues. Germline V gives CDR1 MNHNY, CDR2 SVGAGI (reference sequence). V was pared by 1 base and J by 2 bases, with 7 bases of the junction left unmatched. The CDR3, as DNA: TGTGCCAGCAGTTACTTAAAAGCGGGAGATACCTACGAGCAGTACTTC. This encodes CASSYLKAGDTYEQYF.

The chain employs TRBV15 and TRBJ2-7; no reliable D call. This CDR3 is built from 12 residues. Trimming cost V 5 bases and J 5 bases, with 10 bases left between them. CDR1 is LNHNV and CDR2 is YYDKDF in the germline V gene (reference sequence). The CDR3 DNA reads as TGTGCCACCAGCTGGACGGGCCACGAGCAGTACTTC. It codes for CATSWTGHEQYF.

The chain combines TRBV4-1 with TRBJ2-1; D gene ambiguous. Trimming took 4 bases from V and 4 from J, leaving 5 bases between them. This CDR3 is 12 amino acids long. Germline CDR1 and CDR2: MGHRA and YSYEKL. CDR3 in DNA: TGCGCCAGCAGCCGCCAGTACAATGAGCAGTTCTTC. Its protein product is CASSRQYNEQFF.

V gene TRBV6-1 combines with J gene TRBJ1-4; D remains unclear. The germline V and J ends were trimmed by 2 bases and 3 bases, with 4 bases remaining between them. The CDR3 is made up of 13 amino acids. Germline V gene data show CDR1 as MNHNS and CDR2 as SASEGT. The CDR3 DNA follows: TGTGCCAGCAGTGAATGGTCTAATGAAAAACTGTTTTTT. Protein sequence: CASSEWSNEKLFF.

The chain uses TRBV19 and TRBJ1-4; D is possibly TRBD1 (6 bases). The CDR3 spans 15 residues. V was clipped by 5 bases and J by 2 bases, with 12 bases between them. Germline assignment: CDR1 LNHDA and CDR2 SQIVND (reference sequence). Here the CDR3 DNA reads TGTGCCAGTAGTCAATACAGGGCTACTAATGAAAAACTGTTTTTT. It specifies CASSQYRATNEKLFF.

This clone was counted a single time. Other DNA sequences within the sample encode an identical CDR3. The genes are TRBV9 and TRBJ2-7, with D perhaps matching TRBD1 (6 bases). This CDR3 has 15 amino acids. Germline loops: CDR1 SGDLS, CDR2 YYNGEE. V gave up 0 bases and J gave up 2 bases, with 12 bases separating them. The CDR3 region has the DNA TGTGCCAGCAGCGTAGGATCAGGGGAAACCTACGAGCAGTACTTC. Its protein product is CASSVGSGETYEQYF.

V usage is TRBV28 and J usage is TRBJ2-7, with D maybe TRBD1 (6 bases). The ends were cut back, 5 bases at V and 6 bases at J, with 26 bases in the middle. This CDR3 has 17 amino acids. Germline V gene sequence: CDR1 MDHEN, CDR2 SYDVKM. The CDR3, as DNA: TGTGCCAGCAGTAACCCCTTAATAAGCGGACAGTTACTCGAGCAGTACTTC. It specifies CASSNPLISGQLLEQYF.

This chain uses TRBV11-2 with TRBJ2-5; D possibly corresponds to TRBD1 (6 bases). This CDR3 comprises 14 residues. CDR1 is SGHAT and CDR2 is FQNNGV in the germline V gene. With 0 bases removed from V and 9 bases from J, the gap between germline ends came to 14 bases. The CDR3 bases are TGTGCCAGCAGCTTAGATCCCCTTTACAGGGCCCAGTACTTC. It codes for CASSLDPLYRAQYF.

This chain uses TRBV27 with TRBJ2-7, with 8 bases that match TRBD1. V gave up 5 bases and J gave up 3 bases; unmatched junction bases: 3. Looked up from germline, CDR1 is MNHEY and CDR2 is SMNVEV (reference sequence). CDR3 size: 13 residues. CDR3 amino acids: CASSQGAHYEQYF. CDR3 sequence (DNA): TGTGCCAGCAGTCAGGGGGCACACTACGAGCAGTACTTC.